The sequence of this T cell receptor beta chain was determined in a study of monozygotic twins with inflammatory bowel disease. The CDR3 has 15 amino acids. Germline V gene data show CDR1 as MNHEY and CDR2 as SVGAGI. Eight distinct reactions (per sample) were used to make the cDNA. UMIs that had a 6-nucleotide sample barcode were put in using template switching. For each CDR3 protein, TCRdb gives one entry from its re-call of the 5' RACE reads, without DNA. Seen in this sample are over 130,000 distinct CDR3 sequences; the ten most common clones hold less than 2.5%. A word on this clonotype: Its antigen is unknown.

Study results and caveats: Lower TCRbeta diversity (inverse Simpson) was seen in IBD patients than in healthy co-twins.

Sequencing used blood. The source of this sequence is a human donor with ulcerative colitis or Crohn's disease, or a healthy co-twin of an affected twin (not recorded which). The chain employs TRBV6-5 and TRBJ2-7; the TCRdb call, TRBD1, lacks DNA for checking. The chain's CDR3 is CASSYTPQGSYEQYF.